This T cell receptor (beta chain) was documented in a study of T cell responses to AZD1222 COVID-19 vaccine. Background on the study: Second-dose groups at about 4 or about 12 weeks were pooled. Findings of the study overall: Donors were largely white British and mainly female; clonal diversity was possibly underestimated. Just a handful of people given AZD1222 tested seropositive at baseline.

This clone was seen a single time. Its target is unknown. The protocol was immunoSEQ multiplex PCR, while the TCRdb copy is restricted to in-frame clones and leaves out a portion. The sample has 100,000 to 150,000 clones; approximately 87% are singletons. This material consisted of peripheral blood, taken on day 0 of AZD1222 vaccination. The source of this sequence is an adult in good health.

The CDR3 spells CASSPGYDSGNTIYF. The CDR3 region has the DNA TGTGCCAGCTCACCAGGGTACGACTCTGGAAACACCATATATTTT. This chain connects TRBV18 to TRBJ1-3; unclear D gene. Germline V gene data show CDR1 as KGHSH and CDR2 as LQKENI. The CDR3 extends over 15 amino acids. Trimming cost V 2 bases and J 0 bases, with 8 bases left between them.